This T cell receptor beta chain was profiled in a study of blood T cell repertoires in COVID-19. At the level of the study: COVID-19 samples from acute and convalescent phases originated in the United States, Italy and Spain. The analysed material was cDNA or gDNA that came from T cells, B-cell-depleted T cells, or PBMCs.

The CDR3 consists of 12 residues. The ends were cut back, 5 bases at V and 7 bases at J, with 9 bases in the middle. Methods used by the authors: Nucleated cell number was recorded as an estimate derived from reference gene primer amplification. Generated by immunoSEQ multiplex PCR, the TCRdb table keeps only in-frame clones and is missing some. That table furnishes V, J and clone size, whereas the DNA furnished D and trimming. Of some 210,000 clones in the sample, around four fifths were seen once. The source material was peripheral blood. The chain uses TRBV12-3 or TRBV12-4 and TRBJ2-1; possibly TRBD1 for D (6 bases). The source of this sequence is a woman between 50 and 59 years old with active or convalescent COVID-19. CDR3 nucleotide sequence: TGTGCCAGCAGTCCAGGGGAGAATGAGCAGTTCTTC. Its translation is CASSPGENEQFF.